A single T cell receptor (beta chain) is shown here with its context. It has no known antigen specificity. Per-base qualities were not stored, and no clone one base away is much larger. The axillary draining lymph nodes of breast cancer patients were the source of the lymph node samples. This sample is part of a study of breast tumors, draining lymph nodes, adjacent tissues (dated by TCRdb to 2016 to 2018). With regard to the full study: The study compared TCR beta repertoires across tumor, adjacent nontumor tissue and axillary lymph nodes from breast cancer patients. The study aimed to assess the relationships and possible T-cell exchange between tumor, surrounding tissue and draining lymph node repertoires in human breast cancer. The study at large found these results: The data were considered consistent with the idea that most tumor T cells come from the lymph node and then expand in tumor tissue. The conclusion that tumor T cells originate in lymph nodes was framed as consistent with a hypothesis rather than directly demonstrated. Tumor T-cell repertoires showed less diversity than lymph node repertoires and more diversity than nontumor tissue repertoires, and tumor T-cell repertoires showed preferential V and J gene usage. The similarity between tumor and nontumor tissue repertoires was significantly greater in luminal-like breast cancer than in basal-like breast cancer.

CDR1 and CDR2, looked up from the germline V gene, are MNHEY and SVGAGI. V is cut by 10 bases and J by 2 bases, and the space between the germline ends is 14 bases. The cysteine opens and the phenylalanine closes a CDR3 of 13 amino acids. Just the 39-base CDR3 DNA is kept, in frame starting at base 1. The instrument given in TCRdb is Illumina HiSeq 2000. Multiplex PCR amplification was used to build the TCR beta chain libraries. High-throughput sequencing was used to analyze the amplified TCR beta chain products. Using fastp at Q25 and MiXCR, TCRdb reprocessed the public reads and kept productive beta chains. Under each unique CDR3 protein, matching rows form one entry showing the most common genes and DNA. The sample contains fewer than 150,000 distinct CDR3 sequences, 21% of them found a single time. The ten largest clones capture around 2.2% of the sample.

The sequence joins TRBV6-5 to TRBJ1-2, with an unclear D gene assignment. Sequencing was done on a sample of axillary lymph node tissue. The TCR was taken from a female donor with breast cancer. Some clones in this sample may be carry-over from other donors' samples. The DNA sequence reads TGTGCCACCTACGACCCGGGAAACTATGGCTACACCTTC. Translated, this is CATYDPGNYGYTF.